This T cell receptor (beta chain) originates from a study of lymphopenia after photon versus proton radiotherapy. Overall study findings and caveats: Oligoclonal CD8+ Temra expansion after nadir drove photon patients' diversity drop. Post-nadir TCR diversity decline inversely tracked overall survival among those who died.

Note on this clone: The antigen remains undetermined.

The repertoire was sequenced with immunoSEQ multiplex PCR; TCRdb's copy has only in-frame clones and lacks some. The sample consists of 42,000 or so clones, about four fifths of them appearing once. V lost 2 bases to trimming and J lost 5 bases, with 7 bases between them. Germline CDR1 GTSNPN, CDR2 SVGIG (reference sequence). The CDR3 sequence is 11 residues long. This receptor was taken from a woman in her 70s with pancreatic cancer. The source material was peripheral blood, sampled from a patient treated with proton-based radiotherapy. This sequence joins TRBV30 and TRBJ2-7; D unresolved. CDR3 in amino acids: CAWSWTDEQYF. Here the CDR3 DNA reads TGTGCCTGGAGTTGGACGGACGAGCAGTACTTC.